The T cell receptor (beta chain) described here comes from a study of T cell changes during pregnancy in multiple sclerosis. The method was immunoSEQ multiplex PCR; TCRdb's version includes in-frame clones alone and lacks a portion of them. The table records about 100,000 clones, approximately 94% of them present only once. The CDR3 is made up of 11 amino acids. Germline CDR1 SGHRS, CDR2 YFSETQ. The ends were cut back, 6 bases at V and 6 bases at J, with 6 bases in the middle. The rearrangement uses TRBV5-1 and TRBJ1-4; D not certain. The clonotype was recovered from a female donor with multiple sclerosis, enrolled in a pregnancy study. The sample was peripheral blood, taken before pregnancy. CDR3 amino acids: CASTQYEKLFF. CDR3 nucleotides: TGCGCCAGCACCCAATATGAAAAACTGTTTTTT.